This T cell receptor (beta chain) was obtained from a study of immune heterogeneity within non-small cell lung tumors. The overall study: Squamous cell carcinomas accounted for a few of the tumors, non-squamous carcinomas for around 10, and 1 was not otherwise specified. Regarding the study as a whole: High-frequency T-cell receptor beta clonotypes were largely distinct between individual patients. Multiple tumor sites within a patient showed recurrence of identical dominant CDR3 beta clonotypes; site-unique high-frequency clones were present as well.

TCR beta CDR3 was amplified by multiplex PCR using 32 V and 13 J primers. A single record per CDR3 protein comes from TCRdb applying MiXCR to the multiplex PCR reads. The sample lists over 25,000 distinct CDR3 sequences; under 35% were seen once. This CDR3 is 16 amino acids long. The germline V gene encodes CDR1 SGHRS and CDR2 YFSETQ. The V segment lost 2 bases and the J segment 9 bases; nucleotides outside the gene matches: 15. Bulk tumor genomic DNA, roughly 600 ng per sample, was used as template. Multiple widely separated biopsies were taken from each primary tumor at surgery. The study enrolled patients with untreated, newly diagnosed non-small cell lung cancer who underwent curative surgery. Newly diagnosed non-small cell lung cancer patients undergoing curative-intent surgery served as donors. At least ten counts were recorded for this clonotype. Its antigen remains unknown.

The sequencing sample was made of lung tumor tissue. The chain has TRBV5-1 and TRBJ2-7; 9 bases are shared with TRBD1. The TCR comes from a man between 35 and 55 years old with non-small cell lung cancer. CDR3 amino acids: CASSFRGTGREIVQYF. The CDR3 nucleotides are TGCGCCAGCAGCTTTCGAGGGACAGGGAGAGAGATCGTGCAGTACTTC.